The sequence of this T cell receptor (beta chain) was determined in a study of patients and donors after allogeneic stem cell transplantation. MiXCR, applied by TCRdb to the RT-PCR reads, yields one record per CDR3 protein. The profile shows some 150,000 distinct CDR3 sequences, about a third of them singletons. This CDR3 is 15 amino acids long. V was trimmed by 4 bases and J by 3 bases, leaving 10 bases between them. Germline V gene sequence: CDR1 SGHDN, CDR2 FVKESK. The sample taken for sequencing was blood, either unsorted or a sorted T cell fraction (not recorded which). This sequence originates from a human donor who was either an allogeneic HSCT recipient or a stem cell or donor lymphocyte infusion donor (not recorded which). It is not recorded whose cells these are; they may come from a transplant donor. This chain links TRBV14 with TRBJ2-6; no clear D gene. For the CDR3, the DNA is TGTGCCAGCAGCCCATGGGTCTTTGGGGCCAACGTCCTGACTTTC. This codes for CASSPWVFGANVLTF.